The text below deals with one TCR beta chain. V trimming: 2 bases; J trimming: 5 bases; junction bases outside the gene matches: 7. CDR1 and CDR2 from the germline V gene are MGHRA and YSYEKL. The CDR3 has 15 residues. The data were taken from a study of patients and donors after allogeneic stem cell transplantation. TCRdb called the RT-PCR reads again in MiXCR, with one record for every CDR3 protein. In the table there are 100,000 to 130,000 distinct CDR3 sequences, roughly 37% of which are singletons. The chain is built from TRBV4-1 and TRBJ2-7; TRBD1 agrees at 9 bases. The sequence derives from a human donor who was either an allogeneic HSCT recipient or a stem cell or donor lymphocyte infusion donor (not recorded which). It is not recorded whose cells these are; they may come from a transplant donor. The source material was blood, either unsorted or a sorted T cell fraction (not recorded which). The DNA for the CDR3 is TGCGCCAGCAGCCAACCTTGGGACAGGGCGGACGAGCAGTACTTC. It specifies CASSQPWDRADEQYF.